A selection of T cell receptor beta chains follows, all from one sample in a study of cytomegalovirus exposure and HLA in healthy donors. Sequenced by immunoSEQ multiplex PCR; TCRdb stores in-frame clones only, minus some. The sample lists under 150,000 clones, over 80% occurring once. The specimen was PBMCs. These receptors all stem from a male donor in good health and CMV-seronegative. CDR3s include the opening cysteine and the closing phenylalanine or tryptophan. Each record gives: J gene, clone size, D gene, V gene, CDR3 protein, CDR3 DNA. A D gene is named only where the DNA matches it firmly. The size entry is marked missing in some rows and otherwise reads once, few, many or a size class.

j_call: TRBJ1-2
clone_size: .
d_call: TRBD1
v_call: TRBV5-4
cdr3_aa: CASSTTGTGYGYTF
cdr3_nt: TGTGCCAGCAGCACGACCGGGACAGGGTATGGCTACACCTTC

j_call: TRBJ1-1
clone_size: few
d_call: .
v_call: TRBV7-9
cdr3_aa: CASSLEVGTEAFF
cdr3_nt: TGTGCCAGCAGCTTAGAGGTCGGGACTGAAGCTTTCTTT

j_call: TRBJ2-7
clone_size: .
d_call: TRBD1
v_call: TRBV27
cdr3_aa: CASSLFPGGLYEQYF
cdr3_nt: TGTGCCAGCAGTTTATTTCCAGGGGGCCTCTACGAGCAGTACTTC

j_call: TRBJ1-5
clone_size: .
d_call: .
v_call: TRBV19
cdr3_aa: CASSMGGAQPQHF
cdr3_nt: TGTGCCAGTAGTATGGGGGGGGCTCAGCCCCAGCATTTT

j_call: TRBJ2-1
clone_size: .
d_call: .
v_call: TRBV5-4
cdr3_aa: CASRYRDPSYNEQFF
cdr3_nt: TGTGCCAGCAGGTACAGGGACCCGTCCTACAATGAGCAGTTCTTC

j_call: TRBJ1-5
clone_size: few
d_call: TRBD1
v_call: TRBV6-5
cdr3_aa: CASSWDRNQPQHF
cdr3_nt: TGTGCCAGCAGTTGGGACAGGAATCAGCCCCAGCATTTT

j_call: TRBJ2-7
clone_size: few
d_call: TRBD1
v_call: TRBV7-2
cdr3_aa: CASSPDRGGEQYF
cdr3_nt: TGTGCCAGCAGCCCGGACAGGGGGGGGGAGCAGTACTTC

j_call: TRBJ2-7
clone_size: .
d_call: .
v_call: TRBV7-2
cdr3_aa: CASSLASSPRGTYEQYF
cdr3_nt: TGTGCCAGCAGCTTAGCTTCTAGCCCTCGAGGGACCTACGAGCAGTACTTC

j_call: TRBJ2-7
clone_size: .
d_call: .
v_call: TRBV27
cdr3_aa: CASSFMTGSYEQYF
cdr3_nt: TGTGCCAGCAGTTTTATGACAGGTTCCTACGAGCAGTACTTC

j_call: TRBJ1-5
clone_size: .
d_call: .
v_call: TRBV28
cdr3_aa: CASSLRTDFGNQPQHF
cdr3_nt: TGTGCCAGCAGTTTACGGACAGACTTTGGCAATCAGCCCCAGCATTTT

j_call: TRBJ2-5
clone_size: .
d_call: TRBD2
v_call: TRBV5-4
cdr3_aa: CASSLGSSGSPLRQYF
cdr3_nt: TGTGCCAGCAGCTTGGGATCTAGCGGGAGCCCACTTCGACAGTACTTC

j_call: TRBJ2-6
clone_size: few
d_call: .
v_call: TRBV10-2
cdr3_aa: CASTSAYSGANVLTF
cdr3_nt: TGCGCCAGCACCTCAGCGTACTCTGGGGCCAACGTCCTGACTTTC

j_call: TRBJ1-2
clone_size: .
d_call: .
v_call: TRBV27
cdr3_aa: CASSHGGGNYGYTF
cdr3_nt: TGTGCCAGCAGCCACGGGGGGGGTAACTATGGCTACACCTTC

j_call: TRBJ2-2
clone_size: .
d_call: TRBD1
v_call: TRBV7-3
cdr3_aa: CASTPGTGIGELFF
cdr3_nt: TGTGCCAGCACGCCCGGGACAGGGATCGGGGAGCTGTTTTTT

j_call: TRBJ2-7
clone_size: few
d_call: TRBD2
v_call: TRBV5-1
cdr3_aa: CASSLAAGVNEQYF
cdr3_nt: TGCGCCAGCAGCTTGGCAGCGGGAGTGAACGAGCAGTACTTC

j_call: TRBJ1-6
clone_size: .
d_call: .
v_call: TRBV7-6
cdr3_aa: CASSSRSGGLNSPLHF
cdr3_nt: TGTGCCAGCAGCTCCCGATCGGGAGGCCTCAATTCACCCCTCCACTTT

j_call: TRBJ1-2
clone_size: .
d_call: .
v_call: TRBV6-5
cdr3_aa: CASRNSRYGYTF
cdr3_nt: TGTGCCAGCAGAAACAGCCGCTATGGCTACACCTTC

j_call: TRBJ1-1
clone_size: .
d_call: .
v_call: TRBV15
cdr3_aa: CATSRDIGGLAEAFF
cdr3_nt: TGTGCCACCAGCAGAGATATAGGCGGGCTTGCTGAAGCTTTCTTT

j_call: TRBJ2-1
clone_size: .
d_call: .
v_call: TRBV19
cdr3_aa: CASSIGTTANEQFF
cdr3_nt: TGTGCCAGTAGTATTGGCACCACCGCAAATGAGCAGTTCTTC

j_call: TRBJ2-2
clone_size: few
d_call: .
v_call: TRBV5-1
cdr3_aa: CASSIRGGELFF
cdr3_nt: TGCGCCAGCAGCATCCGGGGCGGGGAGCTGTTTTTT

j_call: TRBJ2-2
clone_size: .
d_call: TRBD1
v_call: TRBV7-6
cdr3_aa: CASSLLTGGARTGELFF
cdr3_nt: TGTGCCAGCAGCTTACTGACAGGGGGCGCCAGAACCGGGGAGCTGTTTTTT

j_call: TRBJ2-1
clone_size: once
d_call: TRBD2
v_call: TRBV11-3
cdr3_aa: CASSLGLAGISYNEQFF
cdr3_nt: TGTGCCAGCAGCTTAGGACTAGCGGGGATCTCCTACAATGAGCAGTTCTTC

j_call: TRBJ2-7
clone_size: once
d_call: .
v_call: TRBV5-5
cdr3_aa: CASSLAGLDSYEQYF
cdr3_nt: TGTGCCAGCAGCTTGGCGGGACTGGACTCCTACGAGCAGTACTTC

j_call: TRBJ1-1
clone_size: .
d_call: TRBD1
v_call: TRBV7-9
cdr3_aa: CSSSLDRVNTEAFF
cdr3_nt: TGTTCCAGCAGCTTAGACAGGGTGAACACTGAAGCTTTCTTT

j_call: TRBJ1-5
clone_size: .
d_call: .
v_call: TRBV4-1
cdr3_aa: CASSQVTSRENNQPQHF
cdr3_nt: TGCGCCAGCAGCCAAGTAACAAGCAGGGAAAACAATCAGCCCCAGCATTTT

j_call: TRBJ2-3
clone_size: .
d_call: .
v_call: TRBV27
cdr3_aa: CASSSGLTDTQYF
cdr3_nt: TGTGCCAGCAGTTCCGGACTCACAGATACGCAGTATTTT

j_call: TRBJ1-4
clone_size: few
d_call: .
v_call: TRBV5-1
cdr3_aa: CASSPGGNEKLFF
cdr3_nt: TGCGCCAGCAGCCCTGGGGGCAATGAAAAACTGTTTTTT

j_call: TRBJ1-4
clone_size: .
d_call: .
v_call: TRBV30
cdr3_aa: CAWSVHQGFEKLFF
cdr3_nt: TGTGCCTGGAGTGTACACCAGGGGTTTGAAAAACTGTTTTTT

j_call: TRBJ1-4
clone_size: .
d_call: .
v_call: TRBV27
cdr3_aa: CASGANEKLFF
cdr3_nt: TGTGCCAGCGGGGCCAATGAAAAACTGTTTTTT

j_call: TRBJ1-1
clone_size: .
d_call: .
v_call: TRBV28
cdr3_aa: CASSSPRQVRGNTEAFF
cdr3_nt: TGTGCCAGCAGTTCCCCTCGACAGGTTAGGGGGAACACTGAAGCTTTCTTT

j_call: TRBJ2-2
clone_size: .
d_call: .
v_call: TRBV6-4
cdr3_aa: CAGPRGGDDGELFF
cdr3_nt: TGTGCCGGGCCGCGAGGCGGGGATGACGGGGAGCTGTTTTTT

j_call: TRBJ1-1
clone_size: .
d_call: TRBD1
v_call: TRBV28
cdr3_aa: CASSLFRPTGGRRGTEAFF
cdr3_nt: TGTGCCAGCAGTTTATTCCGGCCGACAGGGGGCCGTCGGGGCACTGAAGCTTTCTTT

j_call: TRBJ1-6
clone_size: .
d_call: TRBD1
v_call: TRBV10-3
cdr3_aa: CAIRDRGQNSPLHF
cdr3_nt: TGTGCCATTCGGGACAGGGGGCAAAATTCACCCCTCCACTTT

j_call: TRBJ2-1
clone_size: .
d_call: .
v_call: TRBV7-2
cdr3_aa: CASSLAGLEQFF
cdr3_nt: TGTGCCAGCAGCTTAGCGGGGCTTGAGCAGTTCTTC

j_call: TRBJ2-5
clone_size: .
d_call: TRBD1
v_call: TRBV5-1
cdr3_aa: CASSLTAGTGKETQYF
cdr3_nt: TGCGCCAGCAGCTTGACCGCCGGGACAGGGAAAGAGACCCAGTACTTC

j_call: TRBJ1-1
clone_size: few
d_call: .
v_call: TRBV7-9
cdr3_aa: CASSLGGEDTEAFF
cdr3_nt: TGTGCCAGCAGCCTAGGGGGGGAGGACACTGAAGCTTTCTTT

j_call: TRBJ1-1
clone_size: .
d_call: TRBD1
v_call: TRBV19
cdr3_aa: CATHRGQDLNTEAFF
cdr3_nt: TGTGCCACCCACAGGGGCCAAGACTTGAACACTGAAGCTTTCTTT

j_call: TRBJ1-1
clone_size: once
d_call: .
v_call: TRBV4-1
cdr3_aa: CASRYGGGLNTEAFF
cdr3_nt: TGCGCCAGCAGGTACGGCGGGGGCCTGAACACTGAAGCTTTCTTT

j_call: TRBJ1-1
clone_size: once
d_call: .
v_call: TRBV9
cdr3_aa: CASSGEVWNTEAFF
cdr3_nt: TGTGCCAGCAGCGGGGAGGTTTGGAACACTGAAGCTTTCTTT

j_call: TRBJ1-4
clone_size: .
d_call: .
v_call: TRBV6-1
cdr3_aa: CASSEGTWGGRKEKLFF
cdr3_nt: TGTGCCAGCAGTGAAGGGACTTGGGGGGGGCGTAAGGAAAAACTGTTTTTT

j_call: TRBJ1-1
clone_size: .
d_call: .
v_call: TRBV6-5
cdr3_aa: CASRAGYTEAFF
cdr3_nt: TGTGCCAGCCGGGCGGGGTACACTGAAGCTTTCTTT

j_call: TRBJ2-4
clone_size: .
d_call: .
v_call: TRBV4-2
cdr3_aa: CASSQETLAKNIQYF
cdr3_nt: TGTGCCAGCAGCCAAGAGACTTTAGCCAAAAACATTCAGTACTTC

j_call: TRBJ2-3
clone_size: .
d_call: .
v_call: TRBV7-3
cdr3_aa: CASSPLAVDTQYF
cdr3_nt: TGTGCCAGCAGCCCCCTAGCAGTGGATACGCAGTATTTT

j_call: TRBJ1-1
clone_size: .
d_call: .
v_call: TRBV29-1
cdr3_aa: CSVDDRLNTEAFF
cdr3_nt: TGCAGCGTGGACGACAGGTTGAACACTGAAGCTTTCTTT

j_call: TRBJ2-3
clone_size: .
d_call: .
v_call: TRBV9
cdr3_aa: CASSVTNIPTDTQYF
cdr3_nt: TGTGCCAGCAGCGTGACTAACATCCCCACAGATACGCAGTATTTT

j_call: TRBJ1-2
clone_size: once
d_call: TRBD1
v_call: TRBV27
cdr3_aa: CASSPGQGVLEHYGYTF
cdr3_nt: TGTGCCAGCAGTCCCGGACAGGGAGTTTTGGAACACTATGGCTACACCTTC

j_call: TRBJ2-7
clone_size: .
d_call: TRBD1
v_call: TRBV11-2
cdr3_aa: CASSLAEGQGSFYEQYF
cdr3_nt: TGTGCCAGCAGCTTAGCCGAGGGACAGGGATCATTCTACGAGCAGTACTTC

j_call: TRBJ2-2
clone_size: .
d_call: TRBD2
v_call: TRBV6-4
cdr3_aa: CASSHRLAGVDTGELFF
cdr3_nt: TGTGCCAGCAGCCACCGACTAGCGGGAGTAGACACCGGGGAGCTGTTTTTT

j_call: TRBJ1-1
clone_size: .
d_call: .
v_call: TRBV25-1
cdr3_aa: CASSVYGPEAFF
cdr3_nt: TGTGCCAGCAGTGTGTACGGTCCTGAAGCTTTCTTT

j_call: TRBJ2-5
clone_size: .
d_call: .
v_call: TRBV5-1
cdr3_aa: CASSFLGAPQETQYF
cdr3_nt: TGCGCCAGCAGCTTTCTGGGGGCCCCCCAAGAGACCCAGTACTTC

j_call: TRBJ1-1
clone_size: .
d_call: .
v_call: TRBV13
cdr3_aa: CASSLGGGRGAFF
cdr3_nt: TGTGCCAGCAGCTTAGGAGGGGGAAGGGGAGCTTTCTTT

j_call: TRBJ1-1
clone_size: .
d_call: .
v_call: TRBV9
cdr3_aa: CASSVGGATEAFF
cdr3_nt: TGTGCCAGCAGCGTAGGGGGCGCGACTGAAGCTTTCTTT

j_call: TRBJ2-6
clone_size: .
d_call: .
v_call: TRBV6-5
cdr3_aa: CASSYSPGKGANVLTF
cdr3_nt: TGTGCCAGCAGTTACTCTCCCGGGAAAGGGGCCAACGTCCTGACTTTC

j_call: TRBJ1-1
clone_size: .
d_call: TRBD1
v_call: TRBV19
cdr3_aa: CASSTRQGNTEAFF
cdr3_nt: TGTGCCAGTAGTACCCGACAGGGAAACACTGAAGCTTTCTTT

j_call: TRBJ2-6
clone_size: .
d_call: .
v_call: TRBV7-3
cdr3_aa: CASSLQGYTGANVLTF
cdr3_nt: TGTGCCAGCAGCTTGCAGGGGTATACCGGGGCCAACGTCCTGACTTTC